This TCR beta chain derives from a study of T cell responses to AZD1222 COVID-19 vaccine. Study-wide results and caveats: Scientists sampled the repertoires only once the peak T cell response had passed. Reportedly, nearly half the spike-specific TCRs target unmutated variant regions.

Pooled samples include second doses given at about 4 or 12 weeks. Produced via immunoSEQ multiplex PCR; TCRdb's table is partial and in-frame only. Seen here are 160,000 or so clones, more than 85% observed once, and the top ten hold about 1.4%. Germline-derived CDR1 and CDR2 are SGHNT and YYREEE (reference sequence). Between the trimmed V and J ends, which lost 4 bases and 7 bases, there was a span of 8 bases. This CDR3 region has 12 residues. Turning to this clone: Its antigen is currently unknown.

The source material was peripheral blood, sampled 28 days after the second AZD1222 dose. The chain combines TRBV5-4 with TRBJ2-2; D remains unclear. This receptor was taken from an adult who received the AZD1222 COVID-19 vaccine. The CDR3 DNA reads as TGTGCCAGCAGCAACCTAGGCGGGGAGCTGTTTTTT. Encoded protein: CASSNLGGELFF.